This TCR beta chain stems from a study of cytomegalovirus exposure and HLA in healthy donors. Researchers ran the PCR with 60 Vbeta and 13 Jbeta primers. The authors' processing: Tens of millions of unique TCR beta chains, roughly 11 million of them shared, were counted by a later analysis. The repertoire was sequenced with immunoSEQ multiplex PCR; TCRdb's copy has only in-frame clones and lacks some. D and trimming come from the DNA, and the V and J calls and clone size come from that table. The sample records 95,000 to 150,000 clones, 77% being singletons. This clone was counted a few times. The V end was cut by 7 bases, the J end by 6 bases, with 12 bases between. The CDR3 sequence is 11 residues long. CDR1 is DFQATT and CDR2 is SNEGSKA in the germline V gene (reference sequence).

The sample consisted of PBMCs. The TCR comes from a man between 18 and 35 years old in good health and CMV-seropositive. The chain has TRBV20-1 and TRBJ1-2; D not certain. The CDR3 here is CSGVPGNGYTF. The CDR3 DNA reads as TGCAGTGGGGTTCCGGGGAATGGCTACACCTTC.